These T cell receptor beta chains were read from a single sample in a study of cytotoxic CD8 clonotypes in ibrutinib-treated CLL. Repertoires were generated with immunoSEQ multiplex PCR, while TCRdb's copy carries only in-frame clones and drops some. The table includes about 120,000 clones, roughly 57% detected once. Sequencing was performed on PBMCs, taken after 24 months of ibrutinib treatment. Receptors originate from a human donor with chronic lymphocytic leukemia. Each CDR3 is given with its conserved first and last residue. A D gene is named only where the DNA matches it firmly. Rows may omit the clone size; those that give it use once, few, many or a size class.

d_gene	abundance	v_gene	j_gene	CDR3nt	CDR3aa
-	few	TRBV5-1	TRBJ2-2	TGCGCCAGCAGCAATACAGAGAACGCGAACACCGGGGAGCTGTTTTTT	CASSNTENANTGELFF
TRBD1	-	TRBV5-6	TRBJ2-7	TGTGCCAGCAGCTTGCCCGGACAGGGTCGCGACGAGCAGTACTTC	CASSLPGQGRDEQYF
-	-	TRBV10-3	TRBJ1-4	TGTGCCATCAGTGAGGGGGATGGGAAACTGTTTTTT	CAISEGDGKLFF
TRBD2	medium-sized	TRBV11-3	TRBJ2-1	TGTGCCAGCTCAACAGCGGGGGGTGAGCAGTTCTTC	CASSTAGGEQFF
-	-	TRBV7-8	TRBJ1-2	TGTGCCAGCAGCTTAGGGGGAGGGGCATATGGCTACACCTTC	CASSLGGGAYGYTF
-	-	TRBV7-9	TRBJ2-7	TGTGCCAGCAGAGATGACAGATTCTTCTCCTACGAGCAGTACTTC	CASRDDRFFSYEQYF
-	few	TRBV9	TRBJ1-5	TGTGCCAGCAGCGAGCGGGGTATGGACCAGCCCCAGCATTTT	CASSERGMDQPQHF
-	many	TRBV5-1	TRBJ1-4	TGCGCCAGCAGCGCCCCGGGGAACCGTGAAAAACTGTTTTTT	CASSAPGNREKLFF
-	-	TRBV7-2	TRBJ1-6	TGTGCCAGCAGCTTAGAAGCCGGGCCCGGTAATTCACCCCTCCACTTT	CASSLEAGPGNSPLHF
-	-	TRBV2	TRBJ2-5	TGTGCCAGCTTCCCCAAAACAGGTCCGAAGACCCAGTACTTC	CASFPKTGPKTQYF
-	-	TRBV6-1	TRBJ2-5	TGTGCCAGCAGTGGGCTCTTCCCATCCCAAGAGACCCAGTACTTC	CASSGLFPSQETQYF
TRBD2	-	TRBV9	TRBJ2-1	TGTGCCAGCAGCGGAGACTCTAGCGGAGCCTACAATGAGCAGTTCTTC	CASSGDSSGAYNEQFF
-	-	TRBV5-1	TRBJ1-2	TGCGCCAGCAGCTCATACAGCGGGGCCTCCTATGGCTACACCTTC	CASSSYSGASYGYTF
-	-	TRBV28	TRBJ1-4	TGTGCCAGCAGCATCCCCCCAGATAATGAAAAACTGTTTTTT	CASSIPPDNEKLFF
-	-	TRBV29-1	TRBJ1-1	TGCAGCGTCCCCCGCGACGGGGGATTCACTGAAGCTTTCTTT	CSVPRDGGFTEAFF
-	-	TRBV6-5	TRBJ1-1	TGTGCCAGCATGCCGGGGCCGAACACTGAAGCTTTCTTT	CASMPGPNTEAFF
-	many	TRBV6-1	TRBJ1-2	TGTGCCAGCAGTCCCCAGAACTATGGCTACACCTTC	CASSPQNYGYTF
-	few	TRBV28	TRBJ2-3	TGTGCCAGCAGTTTCGTTTTCGGTGCGGATACGCAGTATTTT	CASSFVFGADTQYF
-	-	TRBV25-1	TRBJ2-7	TGTGCCAGCAGTGCCAGCCAGTACGAGCAGTACTTC	CASSASQYEQYF
-	-	TRBV14	TRBJ1-3	TGTGCCAGCAGCCAAGAAGCAGGGAGGGGCTCTGGAAACACCATATATTTT	CASSQEAGRGSGNTIYF
-	few	TRBV7-2	TRBJ1-5	TGTGCCAGCAGCCTAACGGAGGGTCAGCCCCAGCATTTT	CASSLTEGQPQHF
-	few	TRBV10-3	TRBJ2-5	TGTGCCATCAGTGGATTGGACGGTCAAGAGACCCAGTACTTC	CAISGLDGQETQYF
-	few	TRBV19	TRBJ1-5	TGTGCCAGTAGTATTCAGCAGGGTAGCAATCAGCCCCAGCATTTT	CASSIQQGSNQPQHF
-	once	TRBV7-2	TRBJ2-7	TGTGCCAGCAGCCAGTCAATTCGGGACCAGTACTTC	CASSQSIRDQYF
TRBD2	-	TRBV25-1	TRBJ2-3	TGTGCCAGCAGTGGGACTAGCGGGGCGTCAGATACGCAGTATTTT	CASSGTSGASDTQYF
-	-	TRBV20-1	TRBJ2-7	TGCAGTGGTGTCCTCTCCTACGAGCAGTACTTC	CSGVLSYEQYF
-	-	TRBV4-1	TRBJ2-7	TGCGCCAGCAGCCAAGATGCCCGGACCTACTACGAGCAGTACTTC	CASSQDARTYYEQYF
TRBD1	-	TRBV11-3	TRBJ2-1	TGTGCCAGCACCATAATACCGGGGATAGGGACAGGGGATTTCAATGAGCAGTTCTTC	CASTIIPGIGTGDFNEQFF
TRBD1	-	TRBV5-1	TRBJ2-6	TGCGCCAGCAGCTTGGTTGGGACAGGGTCTACTGGGGCCAACGTCCTGACTTTC	CASSLVGTGSTGANVLTF
-	-	TRBV5-1	TRBJ2-6	TGCGCCAGCAGCTCCAACTCTGGGGCCAACGTCCTGACTTTC	CASSSNSGANVLTF
-	-	TRBV7-2	TRBJ2-1	TGTGCCAGCGGATCCTACAATGAGCAGTTCTTC	CASGSYNEQFF
-	-	TRBV19	TRBJ2-3	TGTGCCAGTAGGACGGCGGGAGATACGCAGTATTTT	CASRTAGDTQYF
-	-	TRBV12-5	TRBJ2-1	TGTGCTAGTGGTTTGGGCGCGGGGGAGCAGTTCTTC	CASGLGAGEQFF
-	-	TRBV2	TRBJ2-2	TGTGCCAGCCATTACGAGACAGGACGAGCCGGGGAGCTGTTTTTT	CASHYETGRAGELFF
TRBD2	-	TRBV7-9	TRBJ2-1	TGTGCCAGCAGCTTTACAGCGGGGGGGTACAATGAGCAGTTCTTC	CASSFTAGGYNEQFF
-	-	TRBV19	TRBJ2-2	TGTGCCAGTAAATTGGAGGGTCGGGGCAAACTACTTACCGGGGAGCTGTTTTTT	CASKLEGRGKLLTGELFF
-	-	TRBV14	TRBJ2-5	TGTGCCAGCAGCGGCCCGAGCCAAGAGACCCAGTACTTC	CASSGPSQETQYF
TRBD1	-	TRBV7-6	TRBJ2-7	TGTGCCAGCAGCCCGCCGGCAGGGGGCTACGAGCAGTACTTC	CASSPPAGGYEQYF
-	-	TRBV28	TRBJ2-7	TGTGCCAGCAGTTTAAGGGGACGCCCATCCTACGAGCAGTACTTC	CASSLRGRPSYEQYF
TRBD1	many	TRBV7-8	TRBJ1-5	TGTGCCAGCAGCTTAAGCCCGGGACAGCAATATAGCAATCAGCCCCAGCATTTT	CASSLSPGQQYSNQPQHF
-	few	TRBV6-6	TRBJ1-6	TGTGCCAGCAGTTATGCGGGGGCAAATTCACCCCTCCACTTT	CASSYAGANSPLHF
TRBD2	-	TRBV30	TRBJ2-7	TGTGCCTTTCGCGGGGGTCATAGCTCCTACGAGCAGTACTTC	CAFRGGHSSYEQYF
-	-	TRBV27	TRBJ2-5	TGTGCCAGCAGTTTCGGGGGGACCCAGTACTTC	CASSFGGTQYF
-	-	TRBV29-1	TRBJ1-4	TGCAGCGTGGGACGGATTAATGAAAAACTGTTTTTT	CSVGRINEKLFF
-	few	TRBV7-6	TRBJ2-7	TGTGCCAGCAGCTTCGCCCGCCAAAGGGAGCAGTACTTC	CASSFARQREQYF
TRBD2	-	TRBV2	TRBJ2-2	TGTGCCAGCAGCGCCAGCGGGGGAGGTACCGGGGAGCTGTTTTTT	CASSASGGGTGELFF
-	-	TRBV30	TRBJ1-6	TGTGCCTGGACCACCCGGGGCTCCAATTCACCCCTCCACTTT	CAWTTRGSNSPLHF